Presented here are 18 T cell receptor beta chains from one specimen sequenced in a study of regulatory T cells in long-lasting Graves disease. Arm-PCR of CDR3 regions with iRepertoire HTBI primers generated TCR beta libraries. In TCRdb, the multiplex PCR reads were re-called with MiXCR into one record per CDR3 protein. This table holds more than 650,000 distinct CDR3 sequences, 25% to 35% found once. Time point specified: persistent/refractory GD, antithyroid drugs over 5 years with positive TRAb. Preparation of the TCR library used RNA extracted from PBMCs. The material was peripheral blood mononuclear cells (PBMCs), obtained when the disease was refractory, from a patient treated with antithyroid drugs. These receptors all stem from a female donor with Graves disease.

Here the CDR3 reads CAISESRGNTGELFF. The CDR3 DNA is TGTGCCATCAGTGAATCTAGGGGGAACACCGGGGAGCTGTTTTTT. The V gene is TRBV10-3, the J gene TRBJ2-2, with D perhaps TRBD1 (5 bases). The CDR3 covers 15 residues. Looked up from germline, CDR1 is ENHRY and CDR2 is SYGVKD. The V and J ends lost 3 bases and 1 base respectively, with 9 bases between them.

This clonotype was counted only a few times. V usage is TRBV3-1 and J usage is TRBJ2-2; D is ambiguous. CDR3 length: 16 amino acids. V was trimmed by 1 base and J by 6 bases, leaving 15 bases between them. CDR1 is LGHDT, CDR2 YNNKEL, per germline (reference sequence). The CDR3 nucleotides are TGTGCCAGCAGCCAAGGCACCCCAGACTCCCCCGGGGAGCTGTTTTTT. Amino acids: CASSQGTPDSPGELFF.

This clonotype was seen more than once but under ten times. The rearrangement joins TRBV28 to TRBJ2-7; the match to TRBD1 covers 9 bases. The CDR3 is 15 amino acids. From germline, CDR1 is MDHEN and CDR2 SYDVKM. V dropped 3 bases and J dropped 1; count of bases not matched to a gene: 4. In nucleotides, the CDR3 is TGTGCCAGCAGTTTCCGTGGACAGGGGTCCTACGAGCAGTACTTC. Translation: CASSFRGQGSYEQYF.

In its sample, this clonotype was seen a few times. The junction shows a germline mismatch at one end, possibly a read error. V is TRBV5-1 and J is TRBJ1-2; 7 positions agree with TRBD1. Looked up from germline, CDR1 is SGHRS and CDR2 is YFSETQ. The length of the CDR3 is 15 residues. CDR3 coding DNA: TGTGCCAGCAGCTTGGAGGACAGGTTACTATATGGCTACACCTTC. It is translated as CASSLEDRLLYGYTF.

This clonotype came up many times. The rearrangement joins TRBV11-1 to TRBJ1-2; a weak D match, TRBD1 (6 bases). Trimming shortened V by 7 bases and J by 3 bases, and 15 bases separated the two germline ends. The CDR3 spans 14 residues. Germline loops: CDR1 SGHAT, CDR2 FQDESV (reference sequence). The CDR3 nucleotides read TGTGCCAGCACTGGTCCAGGGGAACACTATGGCTACACCTTC. Protein: CASTGPGEHYGYTF. Full variable domain (rest looked up from reference TRBV11-1 and TRBJ1-2): EAEVAQSPRYKITEKSQAVAFWCDPISGHATLYWYRQILGQGPELLVQFQDESVVDDSQLPKDRFSAERLKGVDSTLKIQPAELGDSAMYLCASTGPGEHYGYTFGSGTRLTVV.

This chain connects TRBV29-1 to TRBJ2-7, with 7 bases fitting TRBD1. The germline V gene encodes CDR1 SQVTM and CDR2 ANQGSEA. V shed 6 bases, J shed 6 bases, and the junction held 5 bases outside the gene matches. The CDR3 consists of 11 residues. CDR3 coding DNA: TGCAGCGTACCACAGGGGTCCGAGCAGTACTTC. This gives the protein CSVPQGSEQYF.

This clonotype has more than one count but fewer than ten. Written as DNA, the CDR3 is TGCAGTGCTAGGCCGGCACAGGGGTATGGCTACACCTTC. Its translation is CSARPAQGYGYTF. This chain connects TRBV20-1 to TRBJ1-2; 7 nucleotides match TRBD1. The CDR3 has 13 amino acids. The germline V gene encodes CDR1 DFQATT and CDR2 SNEGSKA (reference sequence). With V trimmed by 3 bases and J by 5 bases, 6 bases remained unmatched.

The chain combines TRBV20-1 with TRBJ1-2, with a weak D call TRBD1 (6 bases). Looked up from germline, CDR1 is DFQATT and CDR2 is SNEGSKA (reference sequence). This CDR3 is 15 amino acids long. With 0 bases removed from V and 3 bases from J, the gap between germline ends came to 14 bases. The CDR3 DNA sequence: TGCAGTGCTAGAGATTCAAAGGACAGACACTATGGCTACACCTTC. Translation: CSARDSKDRHYGYTF.

CDR3 DNA sequence: TGTGCCAGCAGCTTAGTGGAGAGGGGATATAATTCACCCCTCCACTTT. Amino acid sequence: CASSLVERGYNSPLHF. The J gene is TRBJ1-6, the V gene TRBV7-9; the D gene is possibly TRBD1 (5 bases). Looked up from germline, CDR1 is SEHNR and CDR2 is FQNEAQ (reference sequence). The CDR3 consists of 16 residues. Trimming took 1 base from V and 4 from J, leaving 11 bases between them. Filled out from reference TRBV7-9 and TRBJ1-6, the complete variable domain reads DTGVSQNPRHKITKRGQNVTFRCDPISEHNRLYWYRQTLGQGPEFLTYFQNEAQLEKSRLLSDRFSAERPKGSFSTLEIQRTEQGDSAMYLCASSLVERGYNSPLHFGNGTRLTVT.

The CDR3 DNA follows: TGCAGTGCTCAGGCAAGCGGGAGGAAGGTCGGGGAGCTGTTTTTT. It yields the protein CSAQASGRKVGELFF. This chain connects TRBV20-1 to TRBJ2-2; 9 nucleotides agree with TRBD2. From germline, CDR1 is DFQATT and CDR2 SNEGSKA (reference sequence). The CDR3 totals 15 residues. V was pared by 5 bases and J by 7 bases, with 11 bases of the junction left unmatched.

This chain joins TRBV12-5 and TRBJ1-1; a weak D match, TRBD1 (5 bases). This CDR3 region has 17 residues. V lost 1 base and J lost 0, with 15 bases in between. Germline lookup yields CDR1 LGHNT and CDR2 FRNRAP. The DNA of the CDR3 is TGTGCTAGTGGTTTGGCGGGGGGGGGAAGGATGAACACTGAAGCTTTCTTT. Amino acids: CASGLAGGGRMNTEAFF.

This clonotype was observed a single time. The V gene is TRBV28, the J gene TRBJ1-2, with D maybe TRBD1 (5 bases). Trimming stripped 2 bases from V and 3 bases from J, with 13 bases between. The CDR3 length is 15 residues. CDR1 MDHEN and CDR2 SYDVKM come from the germline V gene. This CDR3 reads CASSLGAGWDYGYTF. The CDR3 region has the DNA TGTGCCAGCAGTTTAGGGGCAGGGTGGGACTATGGCTACACCTTC.

CDR3 residues: CASSFWELAGENTGELFF. DNA of the CDR3: TGTGCCAGCAGTTTCTGGGAACTAGCGGGAGAGAACACCGGGGAGCTGTTTTTT. The chain employs TRBV12-3 or TRBV12-4 and TRBJ2-2, with TRBD2 identical over 11 bases. The ends lost 3 bases at V and 1 base at J; junction bases unmatched: 7. The CDR3 has 18 amino acids.

The chain recombines TRBV12-3 or TRBV12-4 with TRBJ1-1; 9 bases map to TRBD1. The CDR3 spans 15 residues. The V gene end was trimmed by 6 bases and the J gene end by 5 bases; junction bases not matched to a gene: 10. The CDR3 here is CASSLTGQGWTEAFF. Here the CDR3 DNA reads TGTGCCAGCAGCTTAACGGGACAGGGTTGGACTGAAGCTTTCTTT.

The sample holds many counts of this clonotype. This chain connects TRBV6-1 to TRBJ2-7; no firm D call. V gave up 3 bases and J gave up 2 bases, with 5 bases separating them. The CDR3 length is 12 residues. Germline CDR1 MNHNS, CDR2 SASEGT. For the CDR3, the DNA is TGTGCCAGCAGTGAGGGCACCTACGAGCAGTACTTC. Its protein is CASSEGTYEQYF.

The chain carries TRBV24-1 and TRBJ1-1; D not certain. Germline V gene data show CDR1 as KGHDR and CDR2 as SFDVKD. The CDR3 runs 14 residues. Deletions cut 1 base from V and 6 bases from J, with 11 bases between. The CDR3 DNA reads TGTGCCACCAGTGATTTCGCCCCGAGGGCTGAAGCTTTCTTT. Translated: CATSDFAPRAEAFF.

The CDR3 DNA follows: TGTGCCAGCAGCTTAGGCGGCAGGGGGGACACTGAAGCTTTCTTT. Its protein is CASSLGGRGDTEAFF. The V and J genes are TRBV7-9 and TRBJ1-1; 7 bases align to TRBD1. Germline-derived CDR1 and CDR2 are SEHNR and FQNEAQ (reference sequence). Germline trimming cut 1 base from V and 3 bases from J; bases unmatched to any gene: 5. The CDR3 consists of 15 residues.

The chain employs TRBV7-6 and TRBJ1-2; D might be TRBD1 (6 bases). Trimming cost V 5 bases and J 7 bases, with 14 bases left between them. The V gene's germline CDR1 is SGHVS and CDR2 FNYEAQ. This CDR3 is built from 13 residues. Written as DNA, the CDR3 is TGTGCCAGCAGCGATGGGACACCACGTGGCTACACCTTC. Protein sequence: CASSDGTPRGYTF.